The sample holds many counts of the clone carrying this TCR beta chain. At one of its ends the junction is not consistent with the germline gene, which may arise from a read error. This record comes from a study of blood T cells in healthy people across ages. CDR3 length: 14 residues. The second PCR ran about 6 to 11 cycles with a sample-barcoded 5' primer and J-beta primers. Every sample returned 2.5 million or more CDR3-containing paired-end reads. TCRdb re-analysed the 5' RACE reads in MiXCR, keeping a single row per CDR3 protein. The data hold roughly 2 million distinct CDR3 sequences, with 49% observed a single time.

Sequencing was performed on blood. The gene calls are TRBV12-3 or TRBV12-4 and TRBJ2-1, with 8 bases fitting TRBD1. The sequence was collected from a woman in her 40s in good health. The CDR3: CASSLRQGYNEQFF. CDR3 sequence (DNA): TGCGCCAGCAGTCTACGACAGGGGTACAATGAGCAGTTCTTC.